The subject of this entry is one T cell receptor beta chain. This entry is derived from a study of CD8 T cells in ankylosing spondylitis. The V and J ends lost 1 base and 6 bases respectively, with 7 bases between them. Germline CDR1 reads LGHNA; CDR2 reads YNFKEQ. The CDR3 is 13 amino acids. In making TCR beta libraries, quantitative 5'-RACE with molecular barcodes was used. TCRdb reprocessed the 5' RACE reads with MiXCR, giving one entry per CDR3 protein. Of around 300,000 distinct CDR3 sequences listed, around a tenth are singletons. This chain connects TRBV4-2 to TRBJ2-1; D gene ambiguous. The sequence derives from a female donor with ankylosing spondylitis or in good health (not recorded which). Sequences were obtained from blood, either unsorted or a sorted T cell fraction (not recorded which). The CDR3 DNA reads as TGTGCCAGCAGCCAAGCCGTCCCCAATGAGCAGTTCTTC. It encodes CASSQAVPNEQFF.